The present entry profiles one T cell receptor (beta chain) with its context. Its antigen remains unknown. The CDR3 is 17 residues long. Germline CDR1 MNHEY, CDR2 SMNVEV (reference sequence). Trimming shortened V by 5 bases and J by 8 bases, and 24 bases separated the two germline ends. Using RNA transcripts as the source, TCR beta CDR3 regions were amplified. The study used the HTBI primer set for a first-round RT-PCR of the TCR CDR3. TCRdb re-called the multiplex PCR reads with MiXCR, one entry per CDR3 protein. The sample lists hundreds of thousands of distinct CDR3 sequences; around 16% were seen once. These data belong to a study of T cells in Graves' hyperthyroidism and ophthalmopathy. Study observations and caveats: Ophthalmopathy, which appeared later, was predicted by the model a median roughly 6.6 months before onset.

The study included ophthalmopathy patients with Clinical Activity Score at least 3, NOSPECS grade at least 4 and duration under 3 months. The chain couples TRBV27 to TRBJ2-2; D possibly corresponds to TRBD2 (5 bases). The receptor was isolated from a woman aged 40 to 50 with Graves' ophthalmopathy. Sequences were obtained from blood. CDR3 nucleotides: TGTGCCAGCAGTCGTTACTCGGAGGCAGTCCAAGGGGGGGAGCTGTTTTTT. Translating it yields CASSRYSEAVQGGELFF.